The rows below give T cell receptor beta chains drawn from one sample of a study of blood T cell repertoires in COVID-19. Profiled with immunoSEQ multiplex PCR; TCRdb holds only in-frame clones, not every one. The table records over 100,000 clones, roughly 80% of them present only once. Material for sequencing was peripheral blood. Receptors were obtained from a human donor in a cohort sampled during active COVID-19. The CDR3 runs from the conserved cysteine through the conserved F or W. Each record gives: CDR3 protein, CDR3 DNA, D gene, J gene, clone size, V gene. D genes are given only for firm matches. Some rows mark clone size as missing; the rest say once, few, many or name a class of expanded clone.

CASSYSRVLTSGANVLTF,TGTGCCAGCAGTTACTCTCGGGTTTTAACTTCTGGGGCCAACGTCCTGACTTTC,-,TRBJ2-6,-,TRBV6-2/TRBV6-3
CASSPPGDRGNTIYF,TGTGCCAGCTCACCTCCCGGGGACAGGGGAAACACCATATATTTT,TRBD1,TRBJ1-3,few,TRBV18
CASSFTGQGRFGEQYF,TGTGCCAGTAGTTTTACCGGACAGGGCAGGTTTGGCGAGCAGTACTTC,TRBD1,TRBJ2-7,-,TRBV19
CASSIGQGYYNEQFF,TGTGCCAGTAGTATTGGACAGGGATACTACAATGAGCAGTTCTTC,TRBD1,TRBJ2-1,-,TRBV19
CASSEEQEETQYF,TGTGCCAGCAGTGAAGAGCAGGAAGAGACCCAGTACTTC,-,TRBJ2-5,-,TRBV2
CASSLGRNGRETQYF,TGTGCCAGCAGCTTGGGGAGAAATGGCCGGGAGACCCAGTACTTC,-,TRBJ2-5,-,TRBV5-8
CASSVDGQSVTGELFF,TGTGCCAGCAGCGTAGACGGACAGTCGGTCACCGGGGAGCTGTTTTTT,-,TRBJ2-2,-,TRBV9
CASSFDTGDYNEQFF,TGCGCCAGCAGTTTTGATACAGGGGACTACAATGAGCAGTTCTTC,TRBD1,TRBJ2-1,-,TRBV5-1
CATSDTLAYNEQFF,TGTGCCACCTCGGACACGCTGGCCTACAATGAGCAGTTCTTC,-,TRBJ2-1,-,TRBV7-9
CASSLSAGTSAFYEQYF,TGTGCCAGCAGCCTGTCGGCTGGGACTAGCGCCTTCTACGAGCAGTACTTC,TRBD2,TRBJ2-7,-,TRBV7-2
CASSAGSSYEQYF,TGTGCCAGCAGCGCGGGGTCCTCCTACGAGCAGTACTTC,-,TRBJ2-7,few,TRBV6-2/TRBV6-3
CASSPKYAVNEKLFF,TGTGCCAGCTCACCAAAGTACGCAGTCAATGAAAAACTGTTTTTT,-,TRBJ1-4,-,TRBV18
CASSRGRANYGYTF,TGTGCCAGTAGTAGAGGGAGAGCTAACTATGGCTACACCTTC,-,TRBJ1-2,-,TRBV19
CASSLLVGADTGELFF,TGCGCCAGCAGCTTGCTGGTGGGGGCCGACACCGGGGAGCTGTTTTTT,-,TRBJ2-2,-,TRBV5-1
CASSELGTGEETQYF,TGTGCCAGCAGTGAACTTGGGACAGGGGAAGAGACCCAGTACTTC,TRBD1,TRBJ2-5,-,TRBV6-1
CASSLYRDRAAGEQYF,TGTGCCAGCAGTTTATACCGGGACAGGGCGGCCGGCGAGCAGTACTTC,TRBD1,TRBJ2-7,-,TRBV6-7
CASLPDRGSYNEQFF,TGTGCCAGTCTCCCGGACAGGGGATCCTACAATGAGCAGTTCTTC,TRBD1,TRBJ2-1,-,TRBV19
CASSLYPRGPRGSPLHF,TGTGCCAGCAGCTTATACCCTCGGGGTCCCAGAGGATCACCCCTCCACTTT,-,TRBJ1-6,few,TRBV11-3
CASSPFDRAHEQYF,TGCGCCAGCAGCCCCTTTGACAGGGCACACGAGCAGTACTTC,TRBD1,TRBJ2-7,-,TRBV5-1
CATSSHPNLAGKNIQYF,TGTGCCACCAGCAGTCACCCCAATCTAGCGGGGAAAAACATTCAGTACTTC,TRBD2,TRBJ2-4,-,TRBV15
CASSTRQGPYEKLFF,TGTGCCAGCAGCACTCGACAGGGTCCTTATGAAAAACTGTTTTTT,TRBD1,TRBJ1-4,-,TRBV7-2
CASDNEAGNTIYF,TGTGCCAGCGATAATGAGGCTGGAAACACCATATATTTT,-,TRBJ1-3,-,TRBV12-3/TRBV12-4